This TCR beta chain is drawn from a study of cytomegalovirus exposure and HLA in healthy donors. Study findings and constraints: A classifier reportedly called cytomegalovirus status with high sensitivity and specificity. The dataset shows that most TCR sequences were rare, while some public TCRs occurred in many donors. In vitro work confirmed that a few CMV-associated chains recognize CMV antigens. A list of approximately 160 TCR beta chains associated with cytomegalovirus was given.

The CDR3 runs to 18 residues. Germline V gene lookup returns CDR1 MNHEY and CDR2 SMNVEV (reference sequence). V trimming: 3 bases; J trimming: 16 bases; junction bases outside the gene matches: 23. A note on this clone: Its specificity is unknown.

Generated by immunoSEQ multiplex PCR, the TCRdb table keeps only in-frame clones and is missing some. The sample consists of about 220,000 clones, over 80% of them appearing once. V is TRBV27 and J is TRBJ2-1, with TRBD1 identical over 11 bases. Sequencing was done on a sample of PBMCs. This TCR derives from a woman aged 18 to 35 in good health and CMV-seronegative. The CDR3 loop reads CASSFLPPGQGEERIYFF. DNA of the CDR3: TGTGCCAGCAGTTTTCTGCCGCCGGGACAGGGGGAAGAGCGGATATACTTCTTC.